This T cell receptor (beta chain) was recorded in a study of PD-1 blockade in classical Hodgkin lymphoma (dated by TCRdb to about 2020). Background for the entire study: Nivolumab dosing was 3 mg/kg intravenously every 2 weeks, continuing until either disease progression or unacceptable toxicity. The study used TCR beta sequencing and CyTOF to define a peripheral blood immune signature of response to PD-1 blockade in classical Hodgkin lymphoma. The paper as a whole reports these results and caveats: The study was limited to a single clinical trial cohort, and causes of repertoire differences, possibly disease activity or prior therapy, remained undefined. Lower diversity was seen in patients whose nivolumab began less than 1 year after ASCT, and these patients were left out of later analyses so that immune reconstitution would not confound the results. By C4D1, a significant rise was seen in CD4+ TCR diversity but not in CD8+ TCR diversity (p=0.0027 vs p=0.16), and the rise was most apparent among complete responders (p=0.02). Trial patients with a complete response had baseline diversity similar to that of newly diagnosed patients, while partial responders and progressors had significantly lower diversity. Newly diagnosed patients were reported to have lower baseline TCR diversity than healthy donors, and relapsed/refractory patients were reported to have lower baseline TCR diversity still.

On this clone itself: Which antigen it targets is not known. Base qualities are missing; no much larger clone stands one base away.

Per the publication, the time point label means: cycle 2 day 1 (C2D1) of nivolumab. All trial patients had relapsed after autologous stem cell transplantation, with cohorts A, B and C differing in prior brentuximab vedotin exposure. A total of fewer than 65 patients with relapsed/refractory classical Hodgkin lymphoma made up the trial cohort, and each patient's best overall response was complete response, partial response or progressive disease. Trial patients were treated with single-agent nivolumab in the multi-cohort phase II CheckMate 205 trial. An independent review committee assessed best overall response by applying the 2007 International Working Group response criteria. Trial PBMCs were collected immediately before nivolumab initiation (C1D1) and during therapy at cycle 2 day 1 and cycle 4 day 1. After peripheral blood was drawn into 8 mL Vacutainer Cell Preparation Tubes, PBMCs were isolated by centrifugation and then cryopreserved.

Genomic DNA was isolated using the Qiagen DNeasy kit from unsorted PBMCs as well as from negatively selected CD4+ and CD8+ fractions. Amplification of TCR beta CDR3 regions was done by immunoSEQ multiplex PCR with primers that anneal to V and J segments. A synthetic immune receptor repertoire was used to minimize amplification bias, and any residual bias was removed computationally once sequencing was done. Turning to the authors' computational methods: Custom Python scripts were used to quantify repertoire diversity as the Shannon entropy index. Unsorted, CD4+ and CD8+ repertoires were analyzed separately, except for combined analyses in which CD4+ and CD8+ sequences were merged in silico. Clonal expansion was defined as at least a 2-fold frequency increase after treatment relative to C1D1, with a pseudocount of 0.5 for undetected baseline clones. Clones with 0 or 1 copy at C1D1 were defined as singleton clones, while clones with 2 or more copies were defined as non-singleton clones. Clones expanded in unsorted samples were annotated as CD4+, CD8+ or unknown by matching protein sequences in sorted samples from the same patient. Diversity changes from C1D1 to C4D1 were tested in paired samples using Wilcoxon tests. What TCRdb holds here is the immuneACCESS table cut down to in-frame rearrangements. Part of the clones is not present; checked against another copy, under half of the missing clones reflect an unresolved V gene, and the others are unexplained. V and J calls and clone size follow that table, whereas D and trimming were derived from the DNA. This sample lists about 37,000 clones; around 76% were detected once. Clones ranked in the top ten supply 16% of the sample.

The sequence was collected from a human donor with classical Hodgkin lymphoma. The source material was peripheral blood mononuclear cells (PBMCs), sampled before the second cycle of nivolumab.

DNA sequence: TGTGCCAGCAGTTACTCTCGGACAGCCTTCCCTCAGCCCCAGCATTTT. Translated, it reads CASSYSRTAFPQPQHF. In this chain, TRBV6-6 is recombined with TRBJ1-5; a weak D assignment points to TRBD1 (6 bases agree). The CDR3 starts with the cysteine, ends with the phenylalanine, and has 16 residues. The entry retains the CDR3 DNA only, 48 bases that are in frame from base 1. V drops 0 bases and J drops 6 bases, leaving 15 bases in between. Reading the germline V gene (reference sequence) gives CDR1 MNHNY and CDR2 SVGAGI.